Following are 20 T cell receptor beta chains from one sample sequenced in a study of blood T cell repertoires in COVID-19. Sequencing used immunoSEQ multiplex PCR; TCRdb keeps in-frame clones, though not all of them. The data contain 35,000 to 45,000 clones, 80% to 90% of them singletons. The sample comprised peripheral blood. The receptors here all came from a man in his forties with active COVID-19.

The chain uses TRBV4-1 and TRBJ1-6, with D tentatively TRBD1 (5 bases). The CDR3 is made up of 15 amino acids. Trimming shortened V by 0 bases and J by 9 bases, and 12 bases separated the two germline ends. The V gene's germline CDR1 is MGHRA and CDR2 YSYEKL. CDR3 sequence reads: CASSQDQGWGSPLHF. The CDR3 DNA is TGCGCCAGCAGCCAAGATCAGGGATGGGGTTCACCCCTCCACTTT.

This clone was counted only a few times. The rearrangement links TRBV28 to TRBJ2-2; TRBD1 matches at 8 bases. Per germline, CDR1 MDHEN and CDR2 SYDVKM. The CDR3 contains 15 residues. The junction had 7 bases not matched to a gene; V was cut back by 5 bases and J by 5 bases. CDR3 in amino acids: CASSVPTGVTGELFF. The CDR3, as DNA: TGTGCCAGCAGTGTTCCGACAGGGGTGACCGGGGAGCTGTTTTTT.

This clone was seen just once. The chain couples TRBV9 to TRBJ2-2; weak D call: TRBD1 (6 bases). The CDR3 spans 15 residues. Germline V CDR1 and CDR2: SGDLS, YYNGEE. Trimming cost V 3 bases and J 1 base, with 10 bases left between them. The CDR3 spells CASSAGQMNTGELFF. The DNA of the CDR3 is TGTGCCAGCAGCGCCGGACAGATGAACACCGGGGAGCTGTTTTTT.

V and J are TRBV9 and TRBJ2-1; 13 bases fit TRBD2. The CDR3 has 15 amino acids. After removal of 4 bases from V and 7 bases from J, the junction contained 5 bases not matched to a gene. Germline V gene lookup returns CDR1 SGDLS and CDR2 YYNGEE. The CDR3 DNA reads as TGTGCCAGCAGCTTACCGGGACTAGCGGGAAATGAGCAGTTCTTC. As protein: CASSLPGLAGNEQFF. The entire variable domain, with the rest obtained from reference TRBV9 and TRBJ2-1, is as follows: DSGVTQTPKHLITATGQRVTLRCSPRSGDLSVYWYQQSLDQGLQFLIQYYNGEERAKGNILERFSAQQFPDLHSELNLSSLELGDSALYFCASSLPGLAGNEQFFGPGTRLTVL.

V gene TRBV7-9 combines with J gene TRBJ2-1; 15 bases fit TRBD2. Germline V gene lookup returns CDR1 SEHNR and CDR2 FQNEAQ (reference sequence). The CDR3 spans 16 residues. After removal of 4 bases from V and 6 bases from J, the junction contained 4 bases not matched to a gene. The CDR3 coding sequence is TGTGCCAGCAGCTCTTGGACTAGCGGGAGGGTCAATGAGCAGTTCTTC. This encodes CASSSWTSGRVNEQFF.

The gene calls are TRBV19 and TRBJ1-5; perhaps TRBD1 as D (6 bases). The CDR3 extends over 13 amino acids. V lost 7 bases and J lost 5, with 12 bases in between. Germline CDR1 is LNHDA and CDR2 is SQIVND (reference sequence). The CDR3 nucleotides read TGTGCCAGTAACCCTACAGGGTATCAGCCCCAGCATTTT. Amino acid sequence: CASNPTGYQPQHF.

CDR3 amino acids: CASSSGGIGMNTEAFF. DNA of the CDR3: TGTGCCAGCAGTTCTGGGGGGATCGGGATGAACACTGAAGCTTTCTTT. The V call is TRBV28, the J call TRBJ1-1, with D maybe TRBD1 (5 bases). The CDR3 sequence is 16 residues long. Germline assignment: CDR1 MDHEN and CDR2 SYDVKM. Trimming pared 4 bases from V and 0 bases from J, leaving 15 bases between.

This chain links TRBV19 with TRBJ1-5; D perhaps matches TRBD1 (6 bases). V gave up 3 bases and J gave up 0 bases, with 15 bases separating them. CDR1 LNHDA and CDR2 SQIVND come from the germline V gene (reference sequence). The CDR3 consists of 17 residues. The CDR3 sequence: CASSMGGPFYSNQPQHF. The CDR3 nucleotides read TGTGCCAGTAGTATGGGGGGGCCTTTCTATAGCAATCAGCCCCAGCATTTT.

A single count supports this clone. The gene calls are TRBV4-1 and TRBJ2-6, with 11 bases that match TRBD1. V lost 3 bases and J lost 0; bases outside the gene matches: 13. Germline CDR1 is MGHRA and CDR2 is YSYEKL. CDR3 size: 21 residues. CDR3 region: CASSHKTTPGQGGSGANVLTF. DNA for the CDR3: TGCGCCAGCAGCCACAAAACTACCCCGGGACAGGGGGGCTCTGGGGCCAACGTCCTGACTTTC.

The chain has TRBV14 and TRBJ1-6; D might be TRBD1 (6 bases). CDR3 length: 14 residues. The germline CDR1 and CDR2 sequences are SGHDN and FVKESK. Deletions cut 3 bases from V and 9 bases from J, with 12 bases between. For the CDR3, the DNA is TGTGCCAGCAGCCACGGCAGGGGTCTTTCACCCCTCCACTTT. Its protein is CASSHGRGLSPLHF.

The V call is TRBV7-9, the J call TRBJ2-7; D unresolved. With 0 bases removed from V and 5 bases from J, the gap between germline ends came to 2 bases. From germline, CDR1 is SEHNR and CDR2 FQNEAQ (reference sequence). The CDR3 extends over 11 amino acids. In DNA, the CDR3 is TGTGCCAGCAGCTTAGCCGACGAGCAGTACTTC. This encodes CASSLADEQYF.

This rearrangement joins TRBV6-4 to TRBJ2-1, with TRBD2 identical over 9 bases. This CDR3 contains 14 residues. V trimming: 5 bases; J trimming: 4 bases; junction bases outside the gene matches: 3. CDR1 is MRHNA, CDR2 SNTAGT, per germline. The CDR3 region is CASSSSGRYNEQFF. The CDR3 region has the DNA TGTGCCAGCAGTAGTAGCGGGAGATACAATGAGCAGTTCTTC.

The rearrangement joins TRBV6-1 to TRBJ1-3, with D uncertain. Germline CDR1 is MNHNS and CDR2 is SASEGT. The ends were cut back, 3 bases at V and 0 bases at J, with 9 bases in the middle. The CDR3 has 15 amino acids. This CDR3 reads CASSDVAGSGNTIYF. For the CDR3, the DNA is TGTGCCAGCAGTGACGTGGCAGGCTCTGGAAACACCATATATTTT.

The chain carries TRBV28 and TRBJ1-6; TRBD1 matches at 9 bases. V was clipped by 4 bases and J by 4 bases; unmatched bases: 8. CDR1 is MDHEN and CDR2 is SYDVKM in the germline V gene. The length of the CDR3 is 17 residues. CDR3 in DNA: TGTGCCAGCAGTTACGGGACAGGGAGATGGTATAATTCACCCCTCCACTTT. Translating gives CASSYGTGRWYNSPLHF.

The V call is TRBV30, the J call TRBJ1-1, with D possibly matching TRBD1 (5 bases). The CDR3 extends over 12 amino acids. Trimming took off 3 bases at V and 10 bases at J, with 15 bases between the two ends. Germline loops: CDR1 GTSNPN, CDR2 SVGIG (reference sequence). The CDR3 reads CAWRAGTLGAFF. CDR3 sequence (DNA): TGTGCCTGGAGAGCCGGGACTCTTGGAGCTTTCTTT.

V and J are TRBV18 and TRBJ1-4; D call uncertain. Germline V gives CDR1 KGHSH, CDR2 LQKENI. There are 14 residues in the CDR3. The ends were cut back, 0 bases at V and 4 bases at J, with 6 bases in the middle. CDR3: CASSPPQNNEKLFF. The CDR3 DNA reads TGTGCCAGCTCACCACCCCAGAATAATGAAAAACTGTTTTTT.

The chain has TRBV9 and TRBJ2-2; TRBD2 agrees at 7 bases. J lost 4 bases, V lost 1 base, and 4 bases had no gene match. CDR1 is SGDLS, CDR2 YYNGEE, per germline. The CDR3 is made up of 15 amino acids. The CDR3 sequence is CASSVRGTTTGELFF. CDR3 nucleotides: TGTGCCAGCAGCGTACGGGGGACTACCACCGGGGAGCTGTTTTTT.

This clone has more than one count but fewer than ten. This chain links TRBV30 with TRBJ2-7; no clear D. Trimming took off 5 bases at V and 3 bases at J, with 5 bases between the two ends. The germline V gene has CDR1 GTSNPN and CDR2 SVGIG (reference sequence). The CDR3 runs 10 residues. CDR3 nucleotides: TGTGCCTGGGGCGGCTACGAGCAGTACTTC. Protein product: CAWGGYEQYF.

The rearrangement links TRBV4-2 to TRBJ2-1; 7 nucleotides align to TRBD2. The CDR3 is 16 residues long. In germline, CDR1 is LGHNA, CDR2 YNFKEQ. After removal of 1 base from V and 9 bases from J, the junction contained 12 bases not matched to a gene. CDR3 in DNA: TGTGCCAGCAGCCAAGTAGTCGGGAGGCTCCCGGGTGAGCAGTTCTTC. It specifies CASSQVVGRLPGEQFF.

The J gene is TRBJ2-3, the V gene TRBV5-1; 10 nucleotides match TRBD2. Per the germline V gene, CDR1 is SGHRS and CDR2 is YFSETQ. There are 19 residues in the CDR3. Trimming removed 8 bases from V and 2 bases from J; junction bases left unmatched: 20. DNA for the CDR3: TGCGCCAGTACTTCTTCCTTTATGGATCTAGCGGGGGCCACAGATACGCAGTATTTT. Its protein product is CASTSSFMDLAGATDTQYF.